The 29 T cell receptor beta chains below come from one sample, sequenced in a study of beta chain features in type 1 diabetes. These receptors have no identified antigens. Regarding the study as a whole: Type 1 diabetes patients had TCRB CDR3s that were shorter (moderately but significantly so) in all four CD4+ subsets.

Sequenced material consisted of expressed TCRB transcripts (all of the isolated RNA was reverse transcribed). Profiling relied on immunoSEQ multiplex PCR, and the TCRdb table lists in-frame clones only, not all of them. This sample has 100,000 to 150,000 clones, with roughly 10% found just once. Sequencing was carried out using central memory CD4+ T cells from blood. These receptor sequences come from a man aged 25 to 40 with type 1 diabetes.

This clone was counted between two and nine times. The chain has TRBV10-3 and TRBJ2-5, with 10 bases fitting TRBD2. V was clipped by 10 bases and J by 3 bases; unmatched bases: 8. Germline CDR1 and CDR2: ENHRY and SYGVKD. This CDR3 has 14 amino acids. CDR3 sequence reads: CATKFGLAEETQYF. As DNA, the CDR3 is TGTGCCACGAAATTCGGACTAGCGGAAGAGACCCAGTACTTC.

The V and J genes are TRBV5-1 and TRBJ1-2; possible D gene TRBD1, 6 bases. Trimming took off 0 bases at V and 1 base at J, with 10 bases between the two ends. Germline values: CDR1 SGHRS, CDR2 YFSETQ. This CDR3 has 15 residues. The CDR3 reads CASSLVVQGNYGYTF. CDR3 in DNA: TGCGCCAGCAGCTTGGTAGTACAGGGTAACTATGGCTACACCTTC. The full variable domain, its missing parts supplied by reference TRBV5-1 and TRBJ1-2, is KAGVTQTPRYLIKTRGQQVTLSCSPISGHRSVSWYQQTPGQGLQFLFEYFSETQRNKGNFPGRFSGRQFSNSRSEMNVSTLELGDSALYLCASSLVVQGNYGYTFGSGTRLTVV.

This chain joins TRBV6-5 and TRBJ2-7; D is perhaps TRBD1 (6 bases). V lost 0 bases and J lost 0, with 12 bases in between. This CDR3 spans 16 amino acids. CDR1 and CDR2 (germline): MNHEY, SVGAGI. In nucleotides, the CDR3 is TGTGCCAGCAGTTACTCGTACGGGACACCCTCCTACGAGCAGTACTTC. Protein sequence: CASSYSYGTPSYEQYF.

In this sample, this clone turned up a few times. V is TRBV5-6 and J is TRBJ1-5; D might be TRBD1 (5 bases). The CDR3 covers 14 residues. V gave up 1 base and J gave up 6 bases, with 11 bases separating them. Germline V CDR1 and CDR2: SGHDT, YYEEEE. CDR3 amino acids: CASSLWQGGQPQHF. As DNA, the CDR3 is TGTGCCAGCAGCTTGTGGCAGGGTGGTCAGCCCCAGCATTTT.

This clone was detected only a few times. The chain's CDR3 is CASSRPGQSSGANVLTF. In nucleotides, the CDR3 is TGTGCCAGCAGCCGCCCTGGACAGAGCTCTGGGGCCAACGTCCTGACTTTC. The chain recombines TRBV7-3 with TRBJ2-6; D perhaps matches TRBD1 (6 bases). Trimming cost V 5 bases and J 0 bases, with 14 bases left between them. The V gene's germline CDR1 is SGHTA and CDR2 FQGTGA. This CDR3 contains 17 residues.

The V gene is TRBV6-1, the J gene TRBJ2-3; D remains ambiguous. Per the germline V gene, CDR1 is MNHNS and CDR2 is SASEGT. The CDR3 totals 13 residues. V dropped 3 bases and J dropped 3 bases, with 7 bases sitting between them. The CDR3 here is CASSDRRTDTQYF. The CDR3 DNA reads TGTGCCAGCAGTGACCGCCGGACAGATACGCAGTATTTT.

This rearrangement joins TRBV5-8 to TRBJ2-5; D possibly corresponds to TRBD2 (5 bases). CDR1 is SGHTS and CDR2 is YDEGEE in the germline V gene. CDR3 length equals 13 residues. Trimming pared 4 bases from V and 1 base from J, leaving 8 bases between. DNA of the CDR3: TGTGCCAGCAGCCCCCGGGGCCAAGAGACCCAGTACTTC. Translated: CASSPRGQETQYF. Looking up the rest from reference TRBV5-8 and TRBJ2-5 gives the full variable domain: EAGVTQSPTHLIKTRGQQATLRCSPISGHTSVYWYQQALGLGLQFLLWYDEGEERNRGNFPPRFSGRQFPNYSSELNVNALELEDSALYLCASSPRGQETQYFGPGTRLLVL.

This clone was observed a handful of times. The genes are TRBV7-9 and TRBJ1-4, with D hard to call. The CDR3 extends over 14 amino acids. V lost 3 bases and J lost 6, with 11 bases in between. Germline V gives CDR1 SEHNR, CDR2 FQNEAQ (reference sequence). DNA for the CDR3: TGTGCCAGCAGCTTGGGCCCCGGGGATGAAAAACTGTTTTTT. This translates into CASSLGPGDEKLFF.

A few counts support this clone. The CDR3 DNA sequence: TGCGCCAGCAGCCAATGGGTAGCGGGGCCCGAACGAGAGACCCAGTACTTC. This sequence encodes CASSQWVAGPERETQYF. The gene calls are TRBV4-3 and TRBJ2-5; 8 bases line up with TRBD2. The CDR3 runs to 17 residues. Germline-derived CDR1 and CDR2 are LGHNA and YSLEER. The V segment lost 2 bases and the J segment 4 bases; nucleotides outside the gene matches: 12.

The chain recombines TRBV28 with TRBJ2-7; D gene uncertain. The germline V gene has CDR1 MDHEN and CDR2 SYDVKM. CDR3 size: 11 residues. V shed 7 bases and J shed 2 bases, with 6 bases lying between them. CDR3 DNA sequence: TGTGCCAGCACCACAGCCTACGAGCAGTACTTC. Its protein product is CASTTAYEQYF.

The chain carries TRBV6-5 and TRBJ2-1; D remains unclear. CDR1 MNHEY and CDR2 SVGAGI come from the germline V gene. This CDR3 is 15 amino acids long. V dropped 5 bases and J dropped 0 bases, with 11 bases sitting between them. CDR3 protein: CASSLPGSSYNEQFF. The CDR3 coding sequence is TGTGCCAGCAGTCTACCGGGTAGCTCCTACAATGAGCAGTTCTTC.

This chain joins TRBV28 and TRBJ2-7; D remains unclear. Trimming cost V 6 bases and J 0 bases, with 6 bases left between them. The CDR3 has 12 residues. Germline lookup yields CDR1 MDHEN and CDR2 SYDVKM. The CDR3 region is CASSTVSYEQYF. DNA of the CDR3: TGTGCCAGCAGCACAGTCTCCTACGAGCAGTACTTC.

This clone showed up just a few times. Different DNA sequences within this sample yield the same CDR3. This chain uses TRBV7-2 with TRBJ1-1; D might be TRBD1 (5 bases). Trimming left V 2 bases short and J 5 bases short, with 9 bases between. CDR1 is SGHTA, CDR2 FQGNSA, per germline. The CDR3 runs to 13 residues. The CDR3 DNA follows: TGTGCCAGCAGCTTAACGGGGGGGACTGAAGCTTTCTTT. Its translation is CASSLTGGTEAFF.

This clone was found a few times. V gene TRBV5-1 combines with J gene TRBJ1-2; TRBD1 aligns across 7 bases. V dropped 4 bases and J dropped 4; count of bases not matched to a gene: 10. The CDR3 extends over 15 amino acids. Per germline, CDR1 SGHRS and CDR2 YFSETQ. The CDR3 loop is CASSPGTADIYGYTF. DNA of the CDR3: TGCGCCAGCAGCCCGGGGACAGCTGATATCTATGGCTACACCTTC. The entire variable domain, with the rest obtained from reference TRBV5-1 and TRBJ1-2, is as follows: KAGVTQTPRYLIKTRGQQVTLSCSPISGHRSVSWYQQTPGQGLQFLFEYFSETQRNKGNFPGRFSGRQFSNSRSEMNVSTLELGDSALYLCASSPGTADIYGYTFGSGTRLTVV.

The genes are TRBV18 and TRBJ2-7; the match to TRBD2 covers 12 bases. The CDR3 is 14 amino acids. The V gene's germline CDR1 is KGHSH and CDR2 LQKENI. Losses at the gene ends were 5 bases for V and 4 bases for J; bases not matched to a gene: 3. In DNA, the CDR3 is TGTGCCAGCTCAACTGGACTAGCGGGGTACGAGCAGTACTTC. Translated: CASSTGLAGYEQYF.

In its sample, this clone was seen a few times. The chain couples TRBV28 to TRBJ1-2; D is perhaps TRBD1 (6 bases). The CDR3 has 14 residues. V was clipped by 7 bases and J by 2 bases, with 14 bases between them. Germline values: CDR1 MDHEN, CDR2 SYDVKM. DNA of the CDR3: TGTGCCAGCAACTTCGGACAGAAGAACTATGGCTACACCTTC. Residues: CASNFGQKNYGYTF.

This clone showed up just once. The genes are TRBV6-1 and TRBJ2-3; D perhaps matches TRBD2 (6 bases). There are 13 residues in the CDR3. Germline V CDR1 and CDR2: MNHNS, SASEGT. As DNA, the CDR3 is TGTGCAGGTGGCGGGGAGACCACAGATACGCAGTATTTT. Protein product: CAGGGETTDTQYF.

The chain is built from TRBV30 and TRBJ1-6; D perhaps matches TRBD1 (6 bases). V was pared by 2 bases and J by 6 bases, with 14 bases between. Germline CDR1 GTSNPN, CDR2 SVGIG (reference sequence). CDR3 size: 15 residues. CDR3 in amino acids: CAWSSAGTLNSPLHF. The CDR3 nucleotides are TGTGCCTGGAGTTCCGCCGGGACACTTAATTCACCCCTCCACTTT.

This clone was observed a handful of times. The chain links TRBV7-9 to TRBJ1-2, with D perhaps TRBD1 (6 bases). The CDR3 loop spans 15 amino acids. From germline, CDR1 is SEHNR and CDR2 FQNEAQ (reference sequence). The V end lost 6 bases, the J end lost 4 bases, and 18 bases lay between the germline ends. This CDR3 is CASRPMGALVYGYTF. DNA of the CDR3: TGTGCCAGCAGACCTATGGGGGCGCTTGTCTATGGCTACACCTTC.

The chain is built from TRBV9 and TRBJ2-1, with D possibly matching TRBD1 (7 bases). Trimming removed 5 bases from V and 3 bases from J, with 12 bases in between. Germline assignment: CDR1 SGDLS and CDR2 YYNGEE. The CDR3 length is 14 residues. DNA for the CDR3: TGTGCCAGCAGGCAGGGGGGACTCTACAATGAGCAGTTCTTC. Protein product: CASRQGGLYNEQFF. Full variable domain (remainder filled in from reference TRBV9 and TRBJ2-1): DSGVTQTPKHLITATGQRVTLRCSPRSGDLSVYWYQQSLDQGLQFLIQYYNGEERAKGNILERFSAQQFPDLHSELNLSSLELGDSALYFCASRQGGLYNEQFFGPGTRLTVL.

This clone was detected many times. V usage is TRBV6-6 and J usage is TRBJ1-4; D is perhaps TRBD1 (6 bases). The CDR3 is 14 amino acids. Per germline, CDR1 MNHNY and CDR2 SVGAGI (reference sequence). The V end lost 6 bases, the J end lost 7 bases, and 15 bases lay between the germline ends. CDR3 amino acids: CASSQQGNFEKLFF. CDR3 coding DNA: TGTGCCAGCAGCCAACAGGGAAATTTTGAAAAACTGTTTTTT.

This clone has just a few counts. This specimen includes other DNA sequences encoding the same CDR3. This chain joins TRBV7-2 and TRBJ1-2; D remains ambiguous. Trimming removed 3 bases at V and 4 bases at J, with 6 bases between. CDR3 length equals 12 residues. Germline-derived CDR1 and CDR2 are SGHTA and FQGNSA. CDR3 sequence (DNA): TGTGCCAGCAGCTTTTCTTCCTATGGCTACACCTTC. Encoded protein: CASSFSSYGYTF.

This clone came up a few times. The chain joins TRBV6-6 to TRBJ1-6; no reliable D call. The CDR3 is 14 residues long. The germline V gene has CDR1 MNHNY and CDR2 SVGAGI (reference sequence). V was trimmed by 7 bases and J by 10 bases, leaving 17 bases between them. The CDR3 protein is CASIYEPGASPLHF. CDR3 in DNA: TGTGCCAGCATCTACGAGCCGGGAGCGTCACCCCTCCACTTT.

The table lists this clone with a few counts. The chain has TRBV28 and TRBJ1-2; 9 bases fit TRBD1. Looked up from germline, CDR1 is MDHEN and CDR2 is SYDVKM. V shed 6 bases, J shed 8 bases, and the junction held 10 bases outside the gene matches. This CDR3 contains 14 residues. CDR3 bases: TGTGCCAGCAGAGGACAGGGGCTTACCGGGGGCTACACCTTC. It is translated as CASRGQGLTGGYTF.

This clone occurred a few times. The chain combines TRBV18 with TRBJ2-3, with D tentatively TRBD2 (5 bases). Between the trimmed V and J ends, which lost 8 bases and 4 bases, there was a span of 16 bases. Germline loops: CDR1 KGHSH, CDR2 LQKENI. The CDR3 is 14 amino acids. Here the CDR3 reads CASRPRGNADTQYF. The CDR3 nucleotides read TGTGCCAGCCGCCCGAGAGGGAACGCAGATACGCAGTATTTT.

V is TRBV5-1 and J is TRBJ1-2; 8 bases are a match to TRBD1. Germline CDR1 SGHRS, CDR2 YFSETQ. The CDR3 consists of 15 residues. V lost 4 bases, J lost 7 bases, and 12 bases stayed unmatched. As DNA, the CDR3 is TGCGCCAGCAGCGACCGGACAGGGAGTTACGGTGGCTACACCTTC. Translated, it gives CASSDRTGSYGGYTF.

Only a few counts were recorded for this clone. The chain joins TRBV6-5 to TRBJ1-4; D is possibly TRBD1 (6 bases). This CDR3 comprises 15 residues. V was cut by 0 bases and J by 8 bases, with 13 bases left in between. CDR1 and CDR2 (germline): MNHEY, SVGAGI. The DNA of the CDR3 is TGTGCCAGCAGTTACTCCGAGGGGGTGGGGGAAAAACTGTTTTTT. It yields the protein CASSYSEGVGEKLFF.

This clone was counted between two and nine times. The chain uses TRBV6-1 and TRBJ1-2; 8 positions match TRBD1. In germline, CDR1 is MNHNS, CDR2 SASEGT. The CDR3 runs 15 residues. Trimming took 6 bases from V and 3 from J; bases not matched to a gene: 9. The CDR3 loop is CASSISGGGDYGYTF. In DNA form, the CDR3 reads TGTGCCAGCAGCATCTCAGGGGGCGGCGACTATGGCTACACCTTC.

DNA for the CDR3: TGTGCCAGCTCACCCGGACAGTCTGAAGCTTTCTTT. Translating it yields CASSPGQSEAFF. The genes are TRBV18 and TRBJ1-1; perhaps TRBD1 as D (6 bases). Trimming removed 3 bases at V and 6 bases at J, with 8 bases between. The CDR3 consists of 12 residues. Germline V gene data show CDR1 as KGHSH and CDR2 as LQKENI.